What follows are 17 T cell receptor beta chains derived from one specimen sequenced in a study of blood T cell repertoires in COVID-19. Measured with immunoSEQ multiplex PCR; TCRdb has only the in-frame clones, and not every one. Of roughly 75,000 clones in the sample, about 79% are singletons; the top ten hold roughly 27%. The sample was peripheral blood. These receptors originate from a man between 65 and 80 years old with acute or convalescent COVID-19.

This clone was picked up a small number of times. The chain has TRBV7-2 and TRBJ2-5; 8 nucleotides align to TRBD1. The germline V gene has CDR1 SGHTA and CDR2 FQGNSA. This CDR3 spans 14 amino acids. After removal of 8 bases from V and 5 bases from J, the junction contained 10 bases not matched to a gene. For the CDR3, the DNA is TGTGCCAGCCAAGCGGACAGGGTCCAGGAGACCCAGTACTTC. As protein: CASQADRVQETQYF.

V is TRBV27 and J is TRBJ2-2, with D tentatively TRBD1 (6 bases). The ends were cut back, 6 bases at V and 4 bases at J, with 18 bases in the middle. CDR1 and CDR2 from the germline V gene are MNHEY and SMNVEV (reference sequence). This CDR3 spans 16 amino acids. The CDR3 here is CASSVLQGRPTGELFF. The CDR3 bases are TGTGCCAGCAGCGTCCTACAGGGACGACCCACCGGGGAGCTGTTTTTT.

Written as DNA, the CDR3 is TGTGCCAGTAGTATAACCCCCCCTAGCGGAGGGCCCCATGAGCAGTTCTTC. Protein sequence: CASSITPPSGGPHEQFF. J is TRBJ2-1 and V is TRBV19; 7 nucleotides agree with TRBD2. The germline CDR1 and CDR2 sequences are LNHDA and SQIVND (reference sequence). V was clipped by 2 bases and J by 8 bases; unmatched bases: 15. The CDR3 runs to 17 residues.

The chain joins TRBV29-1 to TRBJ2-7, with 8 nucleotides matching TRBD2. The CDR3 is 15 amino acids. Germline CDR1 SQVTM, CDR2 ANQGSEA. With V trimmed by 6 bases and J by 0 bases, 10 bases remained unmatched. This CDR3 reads CSVKDLAGSSYEQYF. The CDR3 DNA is TGCAGCGTGAAAGATTTAGCGGGGAGCTCCTACGAGCAGTACTTC.

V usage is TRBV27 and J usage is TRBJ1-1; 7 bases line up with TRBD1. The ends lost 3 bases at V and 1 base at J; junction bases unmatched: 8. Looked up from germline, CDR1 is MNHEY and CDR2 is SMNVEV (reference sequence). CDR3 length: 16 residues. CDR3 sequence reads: CASSFRGIFGNTEAFF. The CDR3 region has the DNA TGTGCCAGCAGTTTCAGGGGGATTTTTGGGAACACTGAAGCTTTCTTT.

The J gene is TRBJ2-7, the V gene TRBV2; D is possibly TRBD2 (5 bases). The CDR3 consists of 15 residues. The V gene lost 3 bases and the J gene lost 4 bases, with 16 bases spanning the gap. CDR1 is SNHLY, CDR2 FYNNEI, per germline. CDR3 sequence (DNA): TGTGCCAGCAGTGAGGGTCAGGACGGGATTTACGAGCAGTACTTC. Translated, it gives CASSEGQDGIYEQYF.

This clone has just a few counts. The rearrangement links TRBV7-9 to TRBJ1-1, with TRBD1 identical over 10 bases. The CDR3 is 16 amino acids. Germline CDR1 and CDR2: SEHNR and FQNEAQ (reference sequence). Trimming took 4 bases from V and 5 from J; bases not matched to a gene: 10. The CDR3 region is CASSYPTGGDWTEAFF. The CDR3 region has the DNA TGTGCCAGCAGCTACCCGACAGGGGGCGATTGGACTGAAGCTTTCTTT.

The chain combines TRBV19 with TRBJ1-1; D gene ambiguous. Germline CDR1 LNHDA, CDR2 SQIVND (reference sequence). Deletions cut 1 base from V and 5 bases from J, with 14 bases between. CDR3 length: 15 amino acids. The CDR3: CASSIGPGYRTEAFF. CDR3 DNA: TGTGCCAGTAGTATAGGCCCCGGTTACAGAACTGAAGCTTTCTTT.

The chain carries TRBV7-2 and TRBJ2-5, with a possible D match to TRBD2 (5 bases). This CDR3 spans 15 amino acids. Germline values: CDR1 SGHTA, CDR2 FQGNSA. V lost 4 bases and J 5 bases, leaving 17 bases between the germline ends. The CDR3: CASSSEGTSVETQYF. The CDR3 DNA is TGTGCCAGCAGCTCAGAGGGCACTAGTGTGGAGACCCAGTACTTC.

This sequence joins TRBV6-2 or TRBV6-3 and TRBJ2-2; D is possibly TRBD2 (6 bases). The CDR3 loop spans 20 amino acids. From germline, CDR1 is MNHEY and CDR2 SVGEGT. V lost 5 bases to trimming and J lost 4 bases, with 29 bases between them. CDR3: CASSTANLLASKSGTGELFF. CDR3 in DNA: TGTGCCAGCAGTACCGCCAATCTACTAGCCTCCAAATCGGGCACCGGGGAGCTGTTTTTT.

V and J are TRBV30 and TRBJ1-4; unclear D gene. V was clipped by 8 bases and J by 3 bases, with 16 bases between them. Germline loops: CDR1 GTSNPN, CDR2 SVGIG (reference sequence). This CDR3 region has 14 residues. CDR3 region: CALSGMGANEKLFF. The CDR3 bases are TGTGCCCTCTCGGGGATGGGAGCTAATGAAAAACTGTTTTTT.

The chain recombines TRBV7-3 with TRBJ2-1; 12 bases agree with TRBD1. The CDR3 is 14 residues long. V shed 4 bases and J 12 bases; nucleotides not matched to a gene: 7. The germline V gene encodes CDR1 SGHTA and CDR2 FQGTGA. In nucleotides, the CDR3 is TGTGCCAGCAGCTCGGGACAGGGGGCCCCTTCGCAGTTCTTC. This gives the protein CASSSGQGAPSQFF.

CDR3 coding DNA: TGCGCCAGCAGCCAAGAAGGGACAGGGGGAAGGAACACTGAAGCTTTCTTT. Its translation: CASSQEGTGGRNTEAFF. This chain links TRBV4-1 with TRBJ1-1, with 11 bases lining up with TRBD1. There are 17 residues in the CDR3. CDR1 MGHRA and CDR2 YSYEKL come from the germline V gene. The V gene end was trimmed by 0 bases and the J gene end by 1 base; junction bases not matched to a gene: 4.

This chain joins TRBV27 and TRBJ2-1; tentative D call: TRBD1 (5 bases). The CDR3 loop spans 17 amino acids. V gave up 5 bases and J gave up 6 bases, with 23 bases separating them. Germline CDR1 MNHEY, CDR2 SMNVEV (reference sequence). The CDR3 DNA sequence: TGTGCCAGCAGTCCACCCAGGGATGCGTTGGTGGGCAATGAGCAGTTCTTC. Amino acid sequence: CASSPPRDALVGNEQFF.

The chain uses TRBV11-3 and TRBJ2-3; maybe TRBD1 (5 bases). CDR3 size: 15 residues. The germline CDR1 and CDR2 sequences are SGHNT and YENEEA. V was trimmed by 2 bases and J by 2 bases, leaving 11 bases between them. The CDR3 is CASSLSAGNTDTQYF. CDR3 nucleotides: TGTGCCAGCAGCTTATCGGCAGGGAACACAGATACGCAGTATTTT.

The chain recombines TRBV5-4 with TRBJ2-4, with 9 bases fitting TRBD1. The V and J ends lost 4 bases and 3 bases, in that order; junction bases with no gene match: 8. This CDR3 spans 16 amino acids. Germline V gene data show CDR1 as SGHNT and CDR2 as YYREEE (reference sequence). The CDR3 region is CASSPGQGMGKNIQYF. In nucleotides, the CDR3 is TGTGCCAGCAGCCCGGGACAGGGAATGGGCAAAAACATTCAGTACTTC. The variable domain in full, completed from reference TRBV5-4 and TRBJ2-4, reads ETGVTQSPTHLIKTRGQQVTLRCSSQSGHNTVSWYQQALGQGPQFIFQYYREEENGRGNFPPRFSGLQFPNYSSELNVNALELDDSALYLCASSPGQGMGKNIQYFGAGTRLSVL.

CDR3 coding DNA: TGTGCCAGCAGCTTAGCCAACAGGGTGATGATATACAATGAGCAGTTCTTC. Translation gives CASSLANRVMIYNEQFF. The chain uses TRBV7-6 and TRBJ2-1; D might be TRBD1 (6 bases). Per the germline V gene, CDR1 is SGHVS and CDR2 is FNYEAQ. The V end lost 0 bases, the J end lost 4 bases, and 16 bases lay between the germline ends. CDR3 size: 17 residues.